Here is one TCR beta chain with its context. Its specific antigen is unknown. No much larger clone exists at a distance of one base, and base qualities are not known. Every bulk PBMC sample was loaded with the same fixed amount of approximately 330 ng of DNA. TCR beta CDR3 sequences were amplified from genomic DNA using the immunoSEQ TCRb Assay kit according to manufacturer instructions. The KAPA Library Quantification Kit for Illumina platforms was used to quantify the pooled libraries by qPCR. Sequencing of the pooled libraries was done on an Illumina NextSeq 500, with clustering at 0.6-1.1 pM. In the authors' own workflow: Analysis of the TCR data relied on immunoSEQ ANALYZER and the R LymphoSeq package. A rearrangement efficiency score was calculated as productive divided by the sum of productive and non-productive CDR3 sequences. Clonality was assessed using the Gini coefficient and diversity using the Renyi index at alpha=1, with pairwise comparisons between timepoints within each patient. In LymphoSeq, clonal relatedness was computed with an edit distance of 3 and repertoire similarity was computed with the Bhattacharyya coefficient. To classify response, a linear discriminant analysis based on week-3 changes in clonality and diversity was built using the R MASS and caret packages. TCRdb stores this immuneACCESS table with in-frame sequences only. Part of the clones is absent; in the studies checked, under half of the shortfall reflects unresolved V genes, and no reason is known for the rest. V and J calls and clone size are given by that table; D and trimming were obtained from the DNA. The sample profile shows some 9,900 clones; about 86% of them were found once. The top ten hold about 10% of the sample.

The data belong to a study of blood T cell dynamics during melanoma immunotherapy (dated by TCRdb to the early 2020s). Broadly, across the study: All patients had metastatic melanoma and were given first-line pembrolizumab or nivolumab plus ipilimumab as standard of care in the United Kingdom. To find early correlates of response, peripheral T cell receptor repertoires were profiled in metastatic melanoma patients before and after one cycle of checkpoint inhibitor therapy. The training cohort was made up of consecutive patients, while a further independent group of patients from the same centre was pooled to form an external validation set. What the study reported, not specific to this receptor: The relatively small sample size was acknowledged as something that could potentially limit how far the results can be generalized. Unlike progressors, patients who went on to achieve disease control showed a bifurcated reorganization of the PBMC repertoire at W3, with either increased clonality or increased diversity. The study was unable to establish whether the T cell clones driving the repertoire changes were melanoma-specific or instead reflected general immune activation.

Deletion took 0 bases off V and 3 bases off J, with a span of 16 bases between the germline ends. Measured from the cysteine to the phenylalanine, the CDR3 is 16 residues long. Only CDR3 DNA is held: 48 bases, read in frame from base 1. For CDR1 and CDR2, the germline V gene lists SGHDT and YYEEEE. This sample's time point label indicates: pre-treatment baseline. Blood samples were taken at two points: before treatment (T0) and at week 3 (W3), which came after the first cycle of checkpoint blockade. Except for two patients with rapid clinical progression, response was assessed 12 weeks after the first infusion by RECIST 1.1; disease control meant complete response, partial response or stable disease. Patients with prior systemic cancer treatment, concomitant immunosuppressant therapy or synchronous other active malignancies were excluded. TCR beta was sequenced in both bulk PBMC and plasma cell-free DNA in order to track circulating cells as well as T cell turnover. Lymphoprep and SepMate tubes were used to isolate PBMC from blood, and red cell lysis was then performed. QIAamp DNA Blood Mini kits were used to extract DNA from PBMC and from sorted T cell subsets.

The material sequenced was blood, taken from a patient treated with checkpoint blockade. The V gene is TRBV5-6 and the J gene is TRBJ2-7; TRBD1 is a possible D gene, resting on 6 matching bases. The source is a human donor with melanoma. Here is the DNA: TGTGCCAGCAGCTTGGCGGACAGCTATACCTTCTACGAGCAGTACTTC. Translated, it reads CASSLADSYTFYEQYF.